This T cell receptor (beta chain) was sequenced in a study of OX40 agonist ivuxolimab in advanced cancers. Study-level background: Of mixed ages from roughly 23 to 80 and averaging approximately 60 years, the group was 65% to 85% male. Study results and caveats: Among the nonresponders, some also had low normalized T-cell clonal expansion. Some of the lowest clonal expansion was seen in partial responders at 0.1-3.0 mg/kg. Dose levels from 0.1 to 3.0 mg/kg saw CD4+ and CD8+ blood T cells expand clonally by week 6.

CDR1 is SEHNR and CDR2 is FQNEAQ in the germline V gene (reference sequence). The germline V and J ends were trimmed by 4 bases and 4 bases, with 9 bases remaining between them. There are 13 residues in the CDR3. Comments on this clone: Its antigen is as yet unknown.

Sequencing used immunoSEQ multiplex PCR; TCRdb keeps in-frame clones, though not all of them. The table includes fewer than 90,000 clones, around nine tenths detected once. The chain uses TRBV7-9 and TRBJ2-3, with D tentatively TRBD1 (6 bases). The sequencing used CD4+ or CD8+ T cells sorted from blood, collected in a trial of the OX40 agonist ivuxolimab. The receptor was isolated from an adult with an advanced solid tumor such as melanoma, head and neck, liver or kidney cancer. The CDR3 sequence is CASSSGGPDTQYF. CDR3 DNA: TGTGCCAGCAGCTCTGGGGGCCCAGATACGCAGTATTTT.